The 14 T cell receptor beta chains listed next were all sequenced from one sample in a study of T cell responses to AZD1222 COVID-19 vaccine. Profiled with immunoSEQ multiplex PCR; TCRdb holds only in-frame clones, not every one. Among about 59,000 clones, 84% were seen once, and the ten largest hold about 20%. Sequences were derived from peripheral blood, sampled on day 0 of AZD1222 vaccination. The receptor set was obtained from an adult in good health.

In DNA form, the CDR3 reads TGTGCCAGCAGCGCGTCAGACAGGGGGGTAAGAGAGACCCAGTACTTC. The encoded protein is CASSASDRGVRETQYF. The genes are TRBV7-9 and TRBJ2-5; 9 bases line up with TRBD1. CDR1 is SEHNR and CDR2 is FQNEAQ in the germline V gene (reference sequence). After removal of 5 bases from V and 4 bases from J, the junction contained 11 bases not matched to a gene. The CDR3 is made up of 16 amino acids.

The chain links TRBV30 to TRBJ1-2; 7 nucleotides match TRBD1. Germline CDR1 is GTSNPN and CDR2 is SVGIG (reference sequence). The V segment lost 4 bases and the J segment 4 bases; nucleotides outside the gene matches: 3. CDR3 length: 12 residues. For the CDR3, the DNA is TGTGCCTGGATCCGGACAGGCTATGGCTACACCTTC. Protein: CAWIRTGYGYTF.

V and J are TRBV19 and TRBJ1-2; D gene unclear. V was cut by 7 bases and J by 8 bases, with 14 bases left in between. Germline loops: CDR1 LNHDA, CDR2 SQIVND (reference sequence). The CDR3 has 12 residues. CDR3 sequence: CASNTGGGGYTF. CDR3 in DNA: TGTGCCAGTAACACGGGTGGCGGAGGCTACACCTTC.

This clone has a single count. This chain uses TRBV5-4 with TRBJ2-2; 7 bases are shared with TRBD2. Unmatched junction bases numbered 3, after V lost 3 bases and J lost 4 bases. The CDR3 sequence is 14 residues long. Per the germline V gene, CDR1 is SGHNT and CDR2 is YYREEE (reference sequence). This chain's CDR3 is CASSSREATGELFF. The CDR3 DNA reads TGTGCCAGCAGCTCCCGGGAGGCCACCGGGGAGCTGTTTTTT.

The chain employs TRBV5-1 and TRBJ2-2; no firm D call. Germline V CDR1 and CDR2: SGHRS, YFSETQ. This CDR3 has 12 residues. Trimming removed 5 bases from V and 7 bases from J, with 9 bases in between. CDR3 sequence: CASRQEIGELFF. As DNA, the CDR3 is TGCGCCAGCAGGCAGGAGATCGGGGAGCTGTTTTTT.

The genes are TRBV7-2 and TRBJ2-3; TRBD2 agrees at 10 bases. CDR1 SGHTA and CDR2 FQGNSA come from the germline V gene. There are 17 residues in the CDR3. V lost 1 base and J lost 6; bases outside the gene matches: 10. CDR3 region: CASSLVASGSPGDTQYF. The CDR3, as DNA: TGTGCCAGCAGCTTAGTGGCTAGCGGGAGTCCGGGGGATACGCAGTATTTT. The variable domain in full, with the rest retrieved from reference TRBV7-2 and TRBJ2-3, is GAGVSQSPSNKVTEKGKDVELRCDPISGHTALYWYRQSLGQGLEFLIYFQGNSAPDKSGLPSDRFSAERTGGSVSTLTIQRTQQEDSAVYLCASSLVASGSPGDTQYFGPGTRLTVL.

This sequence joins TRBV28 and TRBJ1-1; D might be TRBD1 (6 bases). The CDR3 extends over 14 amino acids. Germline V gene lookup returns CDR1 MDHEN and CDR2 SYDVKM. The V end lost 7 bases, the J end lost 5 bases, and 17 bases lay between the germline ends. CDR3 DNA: TGTGCCAGCACTTGGGCGGGGGCCGGGACTGAAGCTTTCTTT. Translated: CASTWAGAGTEAFF.

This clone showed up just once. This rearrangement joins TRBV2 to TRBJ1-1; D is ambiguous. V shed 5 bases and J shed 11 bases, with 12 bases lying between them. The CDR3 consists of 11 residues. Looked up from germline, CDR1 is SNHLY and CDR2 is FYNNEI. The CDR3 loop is CASSPFREAFF. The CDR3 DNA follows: TGTGCCAGCAGTCCTTTCCGAGAGGCTTTCTTT.

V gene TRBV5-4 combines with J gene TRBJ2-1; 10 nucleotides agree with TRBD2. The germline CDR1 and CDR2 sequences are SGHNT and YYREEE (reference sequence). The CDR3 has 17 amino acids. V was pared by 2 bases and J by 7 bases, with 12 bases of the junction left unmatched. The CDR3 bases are TGTGCCAGCAGCTTAATGGCTAGCGGGAGTGGATCGAATGAGCAGTTCTTC. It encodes CASSLMASGSGSNEQFF.

CDR3 DNA: TGTGCCAGCTCACCAGGGCAGGGCTCTCGAGAGACCCAGTACTTC. Translating it yields CASSPGQGSRETQYF. V gene TRBV18 combines with J gene TRBJ2-5; D is perhaps TRBD1 (5 bases). The CDR3 covers 15 residues. Germline V gives CDR1 KGHSH, CDR2 LQKENI. Trimming took off 2 bases at V and 4 bases at J, with 14 bases between the two ends.

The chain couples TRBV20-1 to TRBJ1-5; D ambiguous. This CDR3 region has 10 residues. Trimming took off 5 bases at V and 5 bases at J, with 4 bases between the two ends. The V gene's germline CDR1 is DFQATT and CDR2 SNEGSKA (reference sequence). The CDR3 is CSAGDQPQHF. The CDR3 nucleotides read TGCAGTGCTGGGGATCAGCCCCAGCATTTT.

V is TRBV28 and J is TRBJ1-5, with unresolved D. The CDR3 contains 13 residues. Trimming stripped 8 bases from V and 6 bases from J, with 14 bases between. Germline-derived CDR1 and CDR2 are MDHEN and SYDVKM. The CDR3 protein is CASRGSDIQPQHF. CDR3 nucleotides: TGTGCCAGCCGAGGGTCGGATATTCAGCCCCAGCATTTT.

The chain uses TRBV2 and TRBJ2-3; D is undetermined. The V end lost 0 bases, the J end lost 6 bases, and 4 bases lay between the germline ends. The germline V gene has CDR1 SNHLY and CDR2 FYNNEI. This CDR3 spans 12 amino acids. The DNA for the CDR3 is TGTGCCAGCAGTGAAGCCTGGGATACGCAGTATTTT. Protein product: CASSEAWDTQYF.

The CDR3 loop reads CASSEQGTTYDEQYV. CDR3 DNA: TGTGCCAGCAGTGAACAGGGGACCACATACGACGAGCAGTACGTC. V usage is TRBV6-1 and J usage is TRBJ2-7; D may be TRBD1 (6 bases). The CDR3 sequence is 15 residues long. The V gene's germline CDR1 is MNHNS and CDR2 SASEGT. V lost 2 bases to trimming and J lost 5 bases, with 16 bases between them.